This entry lists 14 T cell receptor beta chains sequenced from one sample in a study of blood T cell repertoires in COVID-19. Data came from immunoSEQ multiplex PCR; TCRdb stores just in-frame clones and leaves some out. The table has some 100,000 clones, about 81% seen once. Sequencing was performed on peripheral blood. These TCRs come from a woman aged 60-70 years with acute or convalescent COVID-19.

The CDR3 region is CASSPAGTGVSGELFF. In DNA, the CDR3 is TGTGCCAGCAGCCCAGCCGGGACAGGGGTCTCCGGGGAGCTGTTTTTT. The rearrangement links TRBV3-1 (or the pseudogene TRBV3-2) to TRBJ2-2, with 10 bases matching TRBD1. The CDR3 loop spans 16 amino acids. Germline V gene data show CDR1 as LGHDT and CDR2 as YNNKEL (reference sequence). Germline trimming cut 4 bases from V and 6 bases from J; bases unmatched to any gene: 8.

The rearrangement uses TRBV28 and TRBJ1-3; D remains ambiguous. There are 17 residues in the CDR3. The V end was cut by 4 bases, the J end by 0 bases, with 16 bases between. Germline-derived CDR1 and CDR2 are MDHEN and SYDVKM. The CDR3, as DNA: TGTGCCAGCAGTTCTTCTCCGACTACCCTCTCTGGAAACACCATATATTTT. Its protein product is CASSSSPTTLSGNTIYF.

The V and J genes are TRBV3-1 (or the pseudogene TRBV3-2) and TRBJ1-4; 9 bases map to TRBD1. This CDR3 region has 14 residues. V was clipped by 5 bases and J by 6 bases; unmatched bases: 4. Germline V gene sequence: CDR1 LGHDT, CDR2 YNNKEL (reference sequence). Here the CDR3 reads CASSFTGGDEKLFF. CDR3 DNA sequence: TGTGCCAGCAGCTTCACAGGGGGCGATGAAAAACTGTTTTTT.

The chain joins TRBV5-1 to TRBJ1-2, with a tentative D call TRBD1 (5 bases). The CDR3 contains 12 residues. V lost 4 bases and J lost 8, with 12 bases in between. Germline V lookup: CDR1 SGHRS, CDR2 YFSETQ. The CDR3 DNA reads as TGCGCCAGCAGCCTCGACAGACCCGGCTACACCTTC. Its protein product is CASSLDRPGYTF.

This sequence joins TRBV5-1 and TRBJ1-1; D might be TRBD1 (6 bases). Germline V CDR1 and CDR2: SGHRS, YFSETQ. The CDR3 extends over 13 amino acids. V was clipped by 4 bases and J by 5 bases, with 12 bases between them. CDR3 sequence (DNA): TGCGCCAGCAGCCTCGGACAGTTAACTGAAGCTTTCTTT. Amino acids: CASSLGQLTEAFF.

The chain uses TRBV3-1 (or the pseudogene TRBV3-2) and TRBJ1-2; 11 positions agree with TRBD1. Germline CDR1 LGHDT, CDR2 YNNKEL (reference sequence). The CDR3 loop spans 15 amino acids. With 3 bases clipped from V and 5 bases from J, the junction kept 5 bases outside the gene matches. This CDR3 reads CASSHRTGGVYGYTF. The CDR3 DNA sequence: TGTGCCAGCAGCCACCGGACAGGGGGCGTATATGGCTACACCTTC.

The chain has TRBV11-2 and TRBJ1-4, with D possibly TRBD1 on 6 matching bases. Per germline, CDR1 SGHAT and CDR2 FQNNGV. The CDR3 runs 18 residues. V was cut by 5 bases and J by 0 bases, with 19 bases left in between. The DNA of the CDR3 is TGTGCCAGCAGCCCGAGGTACACAGGGATCGCAACTAATGAAAAACTGTTTTTT. Translated: CASSPRYTGIATNEKLFF.

CDR3 loop: CASSLLYEQYF. CDR3 DNA: TGTGCCAGCAGCTTACTCTACGAGCAGTACTTC. The chain recombines TRBV7-2 with TRBJ2-7; D is unresolved. The CDR3 sequence is 11 residues long. CDR1 and CDR2 (germline): SGHTA, FQGNSA. V gave up 2 bases and J gave up 3 bases, with 2 bases separating them.

The V and J genes are TRBV7-3 and TRBJ2-2; D ambiguous. V was cut by 4 bases and J by 3 bases, with 3 bases left in between. Germline assignment: CDR1 SGHTA and CDR2 FQGTGA. This CDR3 contains 12 residues. The CDR3 DNA is TGTGCCAGCAGCTCCTACACCGGGGAGCTGTTTTTT. Translated: CASSSYTGELFF. Full variable domain (remainder filled in from reference TRBV7-3 and TRBJ2-2): GAGVSQTPSNKVTEKGKYVELRCDPISGHTALYWYRQSLGQGPEFLIYFQGTGAADDSGLPNDRFFAVRPEGSVSTLKIQRTERGDSAVYLCASSSYTGELFFGEGSRLTVL.

The table lists this clone with many counts. CDR3 DNA: TGTGCCAGCACACGACAGGTGTCCGAGGAAAAACTGTTTTTT. It translates to CASTRQVSEEKLFF. The chain links TRBV2 to TRBJ1-4; TRBD1 is a possible D gene (6 bases). Trimming took 7 bases from V and 8 from J, leaving 17 bases between them. The germline V gene has CDR1 SNHLY and CDR2 FYNNEI. There are 14 residues in the CDR3.

This rearrangement joins TRBV2 to TRBJ1-2; 7 positions agree with TRBD1. V lost 6 bases and J lost 7; bases outside the gene matches: 8. The germline V gene encodes CDR1 SNHLY and CDR2 FYNNEI. The CDR3 runs 13 residues. CDR3 bases: TGTGCCAGCAGGCAATCAGCAGGGGGTGGCTACACCTTC. It codes for CASRQSAGGGYTF.

This clone was counted once. J is TRBJ2-7 and V is TRBV27; possibly TRBD2 for D (6 bases). Looked up from germline, CDR1 is MNHEY and CDR2 is SMNVEV (reference sequence). Deletions cut 3 bases from V and 3 bases from J, with 21 bases between. The CDR3 totals 17 residues. The CDR3 is CASSLRAGLGARYEQYF. Written as DNA, the CDR3 is TGTGCCAGCAGTTTGAGGGCGGGGTTAGGGGCCCGCTACGAGCAGTACTTC.

The chain carries TRBV19 and TRBJ1-4; TRBD1 matches 12 bases. CDR3 length equals 17 residues. From germline, CDR1 is LNHDA and CDR2 SQIVND (reference sequence). Trimming at V came to 5 bases and at J to 3 bases, leaving 7 bases not matched to a gene. CDR3 loop: CASSSGTGGASNEKLFF. CDR3 coding DNA: TGTGCCAGTAGTTCTGGGACAGGGGGCGCGTCTAATGAAAAACTGTTTTTT.

The chain carries TRBV29-1 and TRBJ2-5; 10 positions agree with TRBD1. The germline gives CDR1 SQVTM, CDR2 ANQGSEA. The CDR3 has 13 residues. V lost 5 bases to trimming and J lost 5 bases; unmatched junction nucleotides: 5. The CDR3 DNA reads as TGCAGCGTTTGCCGGGACAGGGGTGAGACCCAGTACTTC. Protein product: CSVCRDRGETQYF. Combining the CDR3 with reference TRBV29-1 and TRBJ2-5 gives the whole variable domain SAVISQKPSRDICQRGTSLTIQCQVDSQVTMMFWYRQQPGQSLTLIATANQGSEATYESGFVIDKFPISRPNLTFSTLTVSNMSPEDSSIYLCSVCRDRGETQYFGPGTRLLVL.